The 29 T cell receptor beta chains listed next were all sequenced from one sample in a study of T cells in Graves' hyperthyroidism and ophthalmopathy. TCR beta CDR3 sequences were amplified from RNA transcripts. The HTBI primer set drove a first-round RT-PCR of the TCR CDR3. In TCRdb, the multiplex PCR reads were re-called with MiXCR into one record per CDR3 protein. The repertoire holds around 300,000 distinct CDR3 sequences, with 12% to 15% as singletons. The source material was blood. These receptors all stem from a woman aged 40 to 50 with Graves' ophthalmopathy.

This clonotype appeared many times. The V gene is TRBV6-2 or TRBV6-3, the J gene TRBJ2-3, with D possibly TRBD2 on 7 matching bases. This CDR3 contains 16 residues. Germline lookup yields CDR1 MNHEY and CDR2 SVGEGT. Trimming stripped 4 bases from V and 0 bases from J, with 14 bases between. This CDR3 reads CASSSLGGASTDTQYF. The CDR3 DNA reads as TGTGCCAGCAGTTCGCTAGGGGGGGCTAGCACAGATACGCAGTATTTT.

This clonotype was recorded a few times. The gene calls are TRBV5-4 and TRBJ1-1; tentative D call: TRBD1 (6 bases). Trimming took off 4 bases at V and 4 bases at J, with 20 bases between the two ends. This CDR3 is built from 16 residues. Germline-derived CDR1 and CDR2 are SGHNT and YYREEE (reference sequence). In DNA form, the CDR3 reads TGTGCCAGCAGCCCGAAGGGTAGGGGGATAAGCACTGAAGCTTTCTTT. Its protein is CASSPKGRGISTEAFF.

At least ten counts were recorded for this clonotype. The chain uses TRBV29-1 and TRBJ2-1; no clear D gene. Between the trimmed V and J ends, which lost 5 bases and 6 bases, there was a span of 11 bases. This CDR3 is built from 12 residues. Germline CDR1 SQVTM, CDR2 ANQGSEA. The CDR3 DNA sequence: TGCAGCGTTCGAAAAAGGGTCAATGAGCAGTTCTTC. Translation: CSVRKRVNEQFF.

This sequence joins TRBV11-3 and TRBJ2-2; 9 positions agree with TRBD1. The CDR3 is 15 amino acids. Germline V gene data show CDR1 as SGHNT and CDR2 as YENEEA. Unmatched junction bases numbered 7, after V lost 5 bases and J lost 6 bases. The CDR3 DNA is TGTGCCAGCAGCCTCGCCGGGACAGGGTCCGGGGAGCTGTTTTTT. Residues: CASSLAGTGSGELFF.

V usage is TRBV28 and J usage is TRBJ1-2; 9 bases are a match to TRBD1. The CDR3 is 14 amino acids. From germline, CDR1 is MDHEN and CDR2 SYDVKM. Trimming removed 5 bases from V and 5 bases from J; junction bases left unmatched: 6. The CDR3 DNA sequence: TGTGCCAGCAGTGAAATACAGGGGGCTTATGGCTACACCTTC. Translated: CASSEIQGAYGYTF.

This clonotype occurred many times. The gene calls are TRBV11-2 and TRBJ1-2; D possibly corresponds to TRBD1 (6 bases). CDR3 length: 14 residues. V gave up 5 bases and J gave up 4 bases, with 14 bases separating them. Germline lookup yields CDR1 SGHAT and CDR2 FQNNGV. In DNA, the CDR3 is TGTGCCAGCAGCACAACCGGGACATTCTATGGCTACACCTTC. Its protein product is CASSTTGTFYGYTF.

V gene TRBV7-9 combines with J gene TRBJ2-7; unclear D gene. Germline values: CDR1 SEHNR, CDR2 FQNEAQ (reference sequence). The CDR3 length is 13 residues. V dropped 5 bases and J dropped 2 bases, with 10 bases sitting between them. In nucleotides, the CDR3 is TGTGCCAGCAGCACGGGTGCACCCTACGAGCAGTACTTC. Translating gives CASSTGAPYEQYF.

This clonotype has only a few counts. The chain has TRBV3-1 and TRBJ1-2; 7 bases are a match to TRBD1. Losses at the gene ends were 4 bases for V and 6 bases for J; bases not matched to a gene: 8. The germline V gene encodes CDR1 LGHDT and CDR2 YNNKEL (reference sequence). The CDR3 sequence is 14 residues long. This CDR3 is CASSRQTGFDGYTF. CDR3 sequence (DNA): TGTGCCAGCAGCCGTCAGACAGGGTTTGATGGCTACACCTTC.

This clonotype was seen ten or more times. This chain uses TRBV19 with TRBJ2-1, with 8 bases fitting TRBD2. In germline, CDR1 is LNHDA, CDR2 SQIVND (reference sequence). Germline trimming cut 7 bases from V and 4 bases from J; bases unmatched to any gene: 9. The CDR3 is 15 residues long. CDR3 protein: CASTRTGTRYNEQFF. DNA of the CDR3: TGTGCCAGTACCCGGACCGGGACTAGATACAATGAGCAGTTCTTC.

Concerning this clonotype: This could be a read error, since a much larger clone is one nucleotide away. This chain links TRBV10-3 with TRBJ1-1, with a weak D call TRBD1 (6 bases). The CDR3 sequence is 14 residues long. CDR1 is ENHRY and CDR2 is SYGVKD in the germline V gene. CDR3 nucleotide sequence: TGTGCCATCAACGCAGGGGCGAGGGACACTGAAGCTCTCTTT. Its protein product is CAINAGARDTEALF.

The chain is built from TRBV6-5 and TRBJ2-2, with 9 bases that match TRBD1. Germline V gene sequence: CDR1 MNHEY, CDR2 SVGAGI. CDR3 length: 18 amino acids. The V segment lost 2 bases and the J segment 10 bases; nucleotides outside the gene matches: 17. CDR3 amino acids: CASSYRGSPGQGMLELFF. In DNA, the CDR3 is TGTGCCAGCAGTTACAGAGGGTCACCGGGACAGGGAATGTTGGAGCTGTTTTTT.

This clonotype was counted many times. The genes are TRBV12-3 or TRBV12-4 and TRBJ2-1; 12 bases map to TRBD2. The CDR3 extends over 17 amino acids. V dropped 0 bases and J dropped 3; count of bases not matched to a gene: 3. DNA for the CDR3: TGTGCCAGCAGTTTAGCAAGGACTAGCGGGAACTACAATGAGCAGTTCTTC. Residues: CASSLARTSGNYNEQFF.

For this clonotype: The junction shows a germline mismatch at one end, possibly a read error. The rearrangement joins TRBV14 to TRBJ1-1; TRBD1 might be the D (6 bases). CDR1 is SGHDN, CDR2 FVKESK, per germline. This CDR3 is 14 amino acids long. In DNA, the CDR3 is TGTGCCAGCAGTTTCGCGGGGGCCCCTGGTAAAGCTCTCTTT. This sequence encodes CASSFAGAPGKALF.

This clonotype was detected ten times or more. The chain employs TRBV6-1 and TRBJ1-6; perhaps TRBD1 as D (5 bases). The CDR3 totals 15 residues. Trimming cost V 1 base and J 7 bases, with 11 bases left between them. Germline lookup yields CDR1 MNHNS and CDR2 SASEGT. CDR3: CASSEDWGGNSPLHF. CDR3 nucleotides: TGTGCCAGCAGTGAAGACTGGGGGGGGAATTCACCCCTCCACTTT.

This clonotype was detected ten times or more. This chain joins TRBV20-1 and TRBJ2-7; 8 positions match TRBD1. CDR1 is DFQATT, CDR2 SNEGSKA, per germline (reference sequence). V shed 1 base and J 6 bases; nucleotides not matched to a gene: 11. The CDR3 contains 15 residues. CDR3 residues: CSARARSDREGEQYF. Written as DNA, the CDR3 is TGCAGTGCTAGAGCTCGCTCGGACAGGGAAGGCGAGCAGTACTTC.

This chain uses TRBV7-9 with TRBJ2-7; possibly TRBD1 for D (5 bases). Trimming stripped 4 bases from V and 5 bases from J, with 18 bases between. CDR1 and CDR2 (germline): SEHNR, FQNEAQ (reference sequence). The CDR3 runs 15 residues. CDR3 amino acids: CASSYVGQGAHEQYF. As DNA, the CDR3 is TGTGCCAGCAGCTACGTGGGTCAGGGTGCCCACGAGCAGTACTTC.

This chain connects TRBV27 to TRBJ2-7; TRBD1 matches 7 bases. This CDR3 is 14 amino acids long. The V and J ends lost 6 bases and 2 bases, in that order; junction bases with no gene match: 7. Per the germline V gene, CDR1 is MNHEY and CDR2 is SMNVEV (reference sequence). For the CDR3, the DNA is TGTGCCAGCAGACCGGGACAGCTCCCCTACGAGCAGTACTTC. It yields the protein CASRPGQLPYEQYF.

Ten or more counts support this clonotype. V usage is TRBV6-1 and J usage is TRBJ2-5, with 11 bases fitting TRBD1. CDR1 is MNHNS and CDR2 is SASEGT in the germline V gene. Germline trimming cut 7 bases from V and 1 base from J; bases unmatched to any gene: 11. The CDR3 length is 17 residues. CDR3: CASNLPPGTGGQETQYF. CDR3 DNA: TGTGCCAGCAACTTACCCCCCGGGACAGGGGGCCAAGAGACCCAGTACTTC.

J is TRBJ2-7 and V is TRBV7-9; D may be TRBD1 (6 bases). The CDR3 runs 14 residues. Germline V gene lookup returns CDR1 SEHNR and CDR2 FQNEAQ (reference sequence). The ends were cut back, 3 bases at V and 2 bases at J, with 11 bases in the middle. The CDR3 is CASSFRGTTYEQYF. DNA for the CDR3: TGTGCCAGCAGCTTCAGGGGAACTACCTACGAGCAGTACTTC.

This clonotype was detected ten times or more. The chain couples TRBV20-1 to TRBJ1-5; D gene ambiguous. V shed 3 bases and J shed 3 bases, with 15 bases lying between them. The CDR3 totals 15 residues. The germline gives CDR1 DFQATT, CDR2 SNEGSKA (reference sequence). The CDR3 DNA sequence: TGCAGTGCTAGCCAGTTTGCAGCCCCCAATCAGCCCCAGCATTTT. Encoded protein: CSASQFAAPNQPQHF.

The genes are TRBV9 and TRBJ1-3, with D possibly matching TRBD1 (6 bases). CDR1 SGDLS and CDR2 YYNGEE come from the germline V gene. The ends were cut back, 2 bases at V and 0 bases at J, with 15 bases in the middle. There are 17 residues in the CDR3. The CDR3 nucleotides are TGTGCCAGCAGCGTGAGCCCCGGGGGCCTCTCTGGAAACACCATATATTTT. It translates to CASSVSPGGLSGNTIYF.

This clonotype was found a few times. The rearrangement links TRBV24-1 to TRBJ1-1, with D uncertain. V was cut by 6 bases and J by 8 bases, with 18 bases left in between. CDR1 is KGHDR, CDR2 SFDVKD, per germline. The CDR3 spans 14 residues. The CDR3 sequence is CATSPNNRPGEAFF. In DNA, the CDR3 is TGTGCCACCAGTCCCAATAACCGACCCGGAGAAGCTTTCTTT.

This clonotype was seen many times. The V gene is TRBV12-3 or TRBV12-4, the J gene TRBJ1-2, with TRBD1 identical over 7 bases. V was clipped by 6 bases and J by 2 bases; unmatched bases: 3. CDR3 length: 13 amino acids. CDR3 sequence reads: CASSPTGNYGYTF. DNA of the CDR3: TGTGCCAGCAGCCCGACAGGGAACTATGGCTACACCTTC.

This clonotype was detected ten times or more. DNA of the CDR3: TGTGCCAGCAGTTTAAGCGGGAACTTAGATACGCAGTATTTT. Its translation: CASSLSGNLDTQYF. V and J are TRBV28 and TRBJ2-3; 7 nucleotides agree with TRBD2. V gave up 2 bases and J gave up 5 bases; unmatched junction bases: 4. The CDR3 consists of 14 residues. Germline V gene data show CDR1 as MDHEN and CDR2 as SYDVKM. The variable domain in full, with the rest retrieved from reference TRBV28 and TRBJ2-3, is DVKVTQSSRYLVKRTGEKVFLECVQDMDHENMFWYRQDPGLGLRLIYFSYDVKMKEKGDIPEGYSVSREKKERFSLILESASTNQTSMYLCASSLSGNLDTQYFGPGTRLTVL.

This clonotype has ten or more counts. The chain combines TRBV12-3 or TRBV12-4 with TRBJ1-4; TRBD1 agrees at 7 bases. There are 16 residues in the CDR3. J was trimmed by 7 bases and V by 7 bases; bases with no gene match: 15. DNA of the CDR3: TGTGCCAGCAAAAGGACAGGTGGAGGGCAGGGTGAAAAACTGTTTTTT. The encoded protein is CASKRTGGGQGEKLFF.

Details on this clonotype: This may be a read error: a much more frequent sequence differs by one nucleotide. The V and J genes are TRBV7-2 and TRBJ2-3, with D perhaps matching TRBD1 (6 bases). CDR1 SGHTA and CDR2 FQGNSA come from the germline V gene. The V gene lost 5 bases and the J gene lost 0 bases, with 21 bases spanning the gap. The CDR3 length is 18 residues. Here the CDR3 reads CASSHQDSIKPSTDTQYF. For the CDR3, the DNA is TGTGCCAGCAGCCACCAGGACAGTATAAAACCCAGCACAGATACGCAGTATTTT. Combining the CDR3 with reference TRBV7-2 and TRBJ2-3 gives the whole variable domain GAGVSQSPSNKVTEKGKDVELRCDPISGHTALYWYRQSLGQGLEFLIYFQGNSAPDKSGLPSDRFSAERTGGSVSTLTIQRTQQEDSAVYLCASSHQDSIKPSTDTQYFGPGTRLTVL.

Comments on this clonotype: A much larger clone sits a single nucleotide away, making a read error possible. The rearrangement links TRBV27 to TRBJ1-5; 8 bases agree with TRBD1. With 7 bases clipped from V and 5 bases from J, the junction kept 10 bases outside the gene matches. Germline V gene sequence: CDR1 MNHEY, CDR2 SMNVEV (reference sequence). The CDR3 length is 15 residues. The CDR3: CASIQGQGRDQPQHF. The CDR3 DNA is TGTGCCAGCATACAAGGACAGGGTAGAGATCAGCCCCAGCATTTT.

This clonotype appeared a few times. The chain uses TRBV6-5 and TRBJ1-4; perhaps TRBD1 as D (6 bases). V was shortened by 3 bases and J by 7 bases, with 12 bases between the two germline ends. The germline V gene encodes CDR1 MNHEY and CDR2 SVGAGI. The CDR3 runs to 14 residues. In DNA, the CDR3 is TGTGCCAGCAGTTATCGACAGGAAACTGAAAAACTGTTTTTT. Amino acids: CASSYRQETEKLFF.

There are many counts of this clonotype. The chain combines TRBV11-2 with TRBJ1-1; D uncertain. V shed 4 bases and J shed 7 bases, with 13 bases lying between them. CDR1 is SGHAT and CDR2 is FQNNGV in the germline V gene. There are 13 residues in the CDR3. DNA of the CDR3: TGTGCCAGCAGCTCGCGGACCGCTTATGAAGCTTTCTTT. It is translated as CASSSRTAYEAFF.